The 28 T cell receptor beta chains given below trace back to one sample, sequenced in a study of blood T cell repertoires in COVID-19. TCRdb keeps only in-frame clones here, not all; method: immunoSEQ multiplex PCR. This sample yields fewer than 80,000 clones, of which about four fifths are seen a single time; 9% to 10% belongs to the top ten. Sequencing used peripheral blood. The receptors here all came from a human donor in a cohort sampled during active COVID-19.

This rearrangement joins TRBV15 to TRBJ2-1; 8 bases fit TRBD2. V was pared by 4 bases and J by 3 bases, with 5 bases of the junction left unmatched. Germline loops: CDR1 LNHNV, CDR2 YYDKDF (reference sequence). This CDR3 has 15 residues. CDR3: CATSKGAGVYNEQFF. The CDR3 nucleotides read TGTGCCACCAGCAAGGGAGCGGGAGTCTACAATGAGCAGTTCTTC.

The V call is TRBV29-1, the J call TRBJ1-1, with TRBD1 as a possible D gene (5 bases). The V gene lost 7 bases and the J gene lost 1 base, with 10 bases spanning the gap. The germline CDR1 and CDR2 sequences are SQVTM and ANQGSEA. This CDR3 spans 12 amino acids. For the CDR3, the DNA is TGCAGCGCCGGGACTGGGAACACTGAAGCTTTCTTT. This sequence encodes CSAGTGNTEAFF.

V usage is TRBV6-5 and J usage is TRBJ1-3; D unclear. This CDR3 has 15 amino acids. Germline V gives CDR1 MNHEY, CDR2 SVGAGI. Deletions cut 5 bases from V and 0 bases from J, with 11 bases between. CDR3 loop: CASSPDWSSGNTIYF. The CDR3 DNA follows: TGTGCCAGCAGTCCGGACTGGAGCTCTGGAAACACCATATATTTT.

The chain uses TRBV3-1 (or the pseudogene TRBV3-2) and TRBJ1-5; TRBD1 aligns across 9 bases. Germline trimming cut 5 bases from V and 2 bases from J; bases unmatched to any gene: 10. Germline lookup yields CDR1 LGHDT and CDR2 YNNKEL (reference sequence). This CDR3 has 17 amino acids. In nucleotides, the CDR3 is TGTGCCAGCAGCGCACAGGGGGCGAGTCGAGGCAATCAGCCCCAGCATTTT. It codes for CASSAQGASRGNQPQHF.

This chain links TRBV29-1 with TRBJ2-5; D remains unclear. Trimming stripped 4 bases from V and 2 bases from J, with 8 bases between. This CDR3 has 12 residues. CDR1 is SQVTM, CDR2 ANQGSEA, per germline. The CDR3, as DNA: TGCAGCGTTGTTTCCCTGCAAGAGACCCAGTACTTC. It is translated as CSVVSLQETQYF.

The genes are TRBV10-2 and TRBJ1-1; 7 nucleotides agree with TRBD1. Losses at the gene ends were 6 bases for V and 5 bases for J; bases not matched to a gene: 6. The CDR3 is 13 residues long. The germline gives CDR1 WSHSY, CDR2 SAAADI. The CDR3 DNA reads TGCGCCAGCAGCCCACAGGGGCGGACTGAAGCTTTCTTT. Translating gives CASSPQGRTEAFF.

The chain employs TRBV21-1 and TRBJ2-7; the table names TRBD2, a call not compared with the DNA. TRBV21-1 is classified as a pseudogene. This CDR3 region has 13 residues. The CDR3 reads CASSRDSYYEQYF. DNA of the CDR3: TGTGCCAGCAGCCGGGACTCGTACTACGAGCAGTACTTC.

The chain is built from TRBV3-1 (or the pseudogene TRBV3-2) and TRBJ2-7; TRBD2 matches at 9 bases. V shed 0 bases and J 1 base; nucleotides not matched to a gene: 7. The CDR3 length is 17 residues. Germline values: CDR1 LGHDT, CDR2 YNNKEL (reference sequence). CDR3 sequence reads: CASSQDLASGRSYEQYF. Here the CDR3 DNA reads TGTGCCAGCAGCCAAGATCTAGCGAGCGGGAGGTCCTACGAGCAGTACTTC.

The rearrangement uses TRBV4-3 and TRBJ2-3; no clear D gene. With 0 bases removed from V and 7 bases from J, the gap between germline ends came to 11 bases. Germline values: CDR1 LGHNA, CDR2 YSLEER. CDR3 length: 14 residues. The CDR3 loop is CASSQEWQENTQYF. DNA for the CDR3: TGCGCCAGCAGCCAAGAATGGCAGGAAAATACGCAGTATTTT.

The chain carries TRBV11-2 and TRBJ2-1; 12 nucleotides align to TRBD2. Per the germline V gene, CDR1 is SGHAT and CDR2 is FQNNGV. V gave up 1 base and J gave up 5 bases; unmatched junction bases: 6. CDR3 length: 17 residues. For the CDR3, the DNA is TGTGCCAGCAGCTTAGTGGGGAGACTAGCGGGAGACAATGAGCAGTTCTTC. Translated: CASSLVGRLAGDNEQFF.

The chain has TRBV7-3 and TRBJ2-1, with D possibly matching TRBD2 (6 bases). With 3 bases removed from V and 10 bases from J, the gap between germline ends came to 10 bases. Germline CDR1 reads SGHTA; CDR2 reads FQGTGA. The CDR3 has 12 amino acids. Here the CDR3 reads CASSFGTQEQFF. The CDR3 nucleotides are TGTGCCAGCAGCTTCGGGACTCAAGAGCAGTTCTTC.

J is TRBJ2-7 and V is TRBV30, with a possible D match to TRBD2 (6 bases). Germline lookup yields CDR1 GTSNPN and CDR2 SVGIG (reference sequence). The CDR3 is 11 amino acids. Trimming removed 1 base at V and 7 bases at J, with 8 bases between. The CDR3 reads CAWSAREEQYF. In DNA, the CDR3 is TGTGCCTGGAGTGCCCGGGAGGAGCAGTACTTC.

The rearrangement joins TRBV6-5 to TRBJ2-7; 8 nucleotides align to TRBD1. The CDR3 loop spans 14 amino acids. The germline V gene has CDR1 MNHEY and CDR2 SVGAGI. V was pared by 5 bases and J by 5 bases, with 8 bases of the junction left unmatched. The CDR3 DNA follows: TGTGCCAGCAGTCAGACAGGGGCGGCCAACGAGCAGTACTTC. It translates to CASSQTGAANEQYF.

This clone appeared a few times. This chain joins TRBV28 and TRBJ2-6; D ambiguous. Germline CDR1 is MDHEN and CDR2 is SYDVKM. Between the trimmed V and J ends, which lost 4 bases and 0 bases, there was a span of 7 bases. This CDR3 comprises 15 residues. CDR3 protein: CASSSTGSGANVLTF. Written as DNA, the CDR3 is TGTGCCAGCAGTTCAACTGGCTCTGGGGCCAACGTCCTGACTTTC.

This rearrangement joins TRBV11-3 to TRBJ2-3; 8 bases fit TRBD2. The CDR3 loop spans 15 amino acids. V lost 5 bases, J lost 6 bases, and 10 bases stayed unmatched. Germline CDR1 SGHNT, CDR2 YENEEA. Written as DNA, the CDR3 is TGTGCCAGCAGCCCTGGGACTAGTAGCTGGGATACGCAGTATTTT. It encodes CASSPGTSSWDTQYF.

The rearrangement links TRBV28 to TRBJ2-3; D gene uncertain. CDR1 and CDR2 from the germline V gene are MDHEN and SYDVKM. The V and J ends lost 6 bases and 4 bases respectively, with 14 bases between them. The CDR3 sequence is 14 residues long. The CDR3 spells CASSHSDMADTQYF. In DNA, the CDR3 is TGTGCCAGCAGCCATTCAGACATGGCAGATACGCAGTATTTT.

The chain uses TRBV7-8 and TRBJ2-1, with D maybe TRBD2 (6 bases). Germline V gene data show CDR1 as SGHVS and CDR2 as FQNEAQ. This CDR3 spans 13 amino acids. Trimming stripped 5 bases from V and 9 bases from J, with 14 bases between. For the CDR3, the DNA is TGTGCCAGCAGCCCCGGGGAGGTTGGTGAGCAGTTCTTC. It codes for CASSPGEVGEQFF.

The sample holds one count of this clone. The J gene is TRBJ2-1, the V gene TRBV28; 11 positions match TRBD2. CDR3 length: 14 amino acids. Trimming took 8 bases from V and 7 from J; bases not matched to a gene: 7. Germline CDR1 is MDHEN and CDR2 is SYDVKM. The CDR3, as DNA: TGTGCCAGCTTGCTAGCGGGAGGTGGGAATGAGCAGTTCTTC. It encodes CASLLAGGGNEQFF.

The chain combines TRBV6-5 with TRBJ2-7; 8 nucleotides match TRBD2. CDR1 and CDR2 (germline): MNHEY, SVGAGI. The ends lost 8 bases at V and 3 bases at J; junction bases unmatched: 3. CDR3 length equals 12 residues. CDR3 amino acids: CASWAGGYEQYF. CDR3 in DNA: TGTGCCAGCTGGGCGGGGGGCTACGAGCAGTACTTC.

V is TRBV9 and J is TRBJ2-1, with 12 bases aligning to TRBD2. Germline V gene sequence: CDR1 SGDLS, CDR2 YYNGEE. The V and J ends lost 2 bases and 2 bases, in that order; junction bases with no gene match: 8. CDR3 length: 18 residues. As DNA, the CDR3 is TGTGCCAGCAGCGTCGGGACTAGCGGGCCCGCGACCTACAATGAGCAGTTCTTC. This gives the protein CASSVGTSGPATYNEQFF.

This chain joins TRBV6-2 or TRBV6-3 and TRBJ1-2; TRBD1 is a possible D gene (6 bases). The germline V gene encodes CDR1 MNHEY and CDR2 SVGEGT. The CDR3 runs 12 residues. V was clipped by 6 bases and J by 5 bases, with 10 bases between them. The CDR3 protein is CASSPGAYGYTF. In DNA, the CDR3 is TGTGCCAGCAGCCCGGGGGCGTATGGCTACACCTTC.

The chain has TRBV6-2 or TRBV6-3 and TRBJ2-7, with a tentative D call TRBD1 (6 bases). The germline V and J ends were trimmed by 4 bases and 3 bases, with 10 bases remaining between them. The germline V gene encodes CDR1 MNHEY and CDR2 SVGEGT. The CDR3 is 13 amino acids. The CDR3 nucleotides are TGTGCCAGCAGTTTTTCCAGGGGCTACGAGCAGTACTTC. Its translation is CASSFSRGYEQYF.

V and J are TRBV5-1 and TRBJ1-2; D is unresolved. Germline assignment: CDR1 SGHRS and CDR2 YFSETQ. With 0 bases removed from V and 6 bases from J, the gap between germline ends came to 9 bases. This CDR3 spans 13 amino acids. The CDR3 nucleotides read TGCGCCAGCAGCTTGGCAGGTTTTGATGGCTACACCTTC. Its protein is CASSLAGFDGYTF.

This chain connects TRBV5-6 to TRBJ1-2; D not certain. Trimming pared 2 bases from V and 7 bases from J, leaving 6 bases between. CDR3 size: 11 residues. Germline V gene sequence: CDR1 SGHDT, CDR2 YYEEEE. The CDR3 loop reads CASSFGVGYTF. The CDR3 nucleotides read TGTGCCAGCAGCTTCGGGGTTGGCTACACCTTC.

The J gene is TRBJ2-1, the V gene TRBV7-2, with 8 bases aligning to TRBD2. V gave up 5 bases and J gave up 6 bases; unmatched junction bases: 9. This CDR3 contains 15 residues. CDR1 SGHTA and CDR2 FQGNSA come from the germline V gene. The DNA for the CDR3 is TGTGCCAGCAGCCGCGACCAGCGGGAGTCCAATGAGCAGTTCTTC. Its protein product is CASSRDQRESNEQFF.

This chain uses TRBV7-9 with TRBJ1-3; 7 bases are a match to TRBD1. J gave up 3 bases and V 5 bases, and 1 base lay outside the gene matches. In germline, CDR1 is SEHNR, CDR2 FQNEAQ (reference sequence). The CDR3 spans 13 residues. CDR3 region: CASSDRDGNTIYF. CDR3 sequence (DNA): TGTGCCAGCAGCGACAGGGATGGAAACACCATATATTTT.

This clone was picked up many times. Additional DNA sequences in this sample encode the identical CDR3. V and J are TRBV21-1 and TRBJ2-6; the table names TRBD1, a call not compared with the DNA. TRBV21-1 is a documented pseudogene. The CDR3 covers 16 residues. The CDR3 spells CASSPSRGSGANVLTF. The DNA for the CDR3 is TGTGCCAGCAGCCCATCACGTGGCAGTGGGGCCAACGTCCTGACTTTC.

The CDR3 protein is CASSNRQGSNQPQHF. CDR3 sequence (DNA): TGTGCCAGTAGTAACCGACAGGGTAGCAATCAGCCCCAGCATTTT. The rearrangement joins TRBV19 to TRBJ1-5; TRBD1 aligns across 7 bases. V gave up 4 bases and J gave up 0 bases; unmatched junction bases: 3. Germline V gene data show CDR1 as LNHDA and CDR2 as SQIVND (reference sequence). This CDR3 is built from 15 residues.